What follows describes a single T cell receptor (beta chain). These data come from a study of T cell changes during pregnancy in multiple sclerosis. TCRdb's table, derived via immunoSEQ multiplex PCR, lists solely in-frame clones and lacks some. The sample consists of 35,000 to 45,000 clones, 85% to 95% of them appearing once. This CDR3 has 16 residues. Deletions cut 4 bases from V and 2 bases from J, with 18 bases between. Per the germline V gene, CDR1 is SGHRS and CDR2 is YFSETQ. The sequenced sample consisted of peripheral blood. This sequence joins TRBV5-1 and TRBJ2-5; D is perhaps TRBD1 or TRBD2 (5 bases each). This receptor was obtained from a female donor with multiple sclerosis, enrolled in a pregnancy study. As DNA, the CDR3 is TGCGCCAGCAGCCCTCCGACCGGGACGGGACAAGAGACCCAGTACTTC. Translation gives CASSPPTGTGQETQYF.